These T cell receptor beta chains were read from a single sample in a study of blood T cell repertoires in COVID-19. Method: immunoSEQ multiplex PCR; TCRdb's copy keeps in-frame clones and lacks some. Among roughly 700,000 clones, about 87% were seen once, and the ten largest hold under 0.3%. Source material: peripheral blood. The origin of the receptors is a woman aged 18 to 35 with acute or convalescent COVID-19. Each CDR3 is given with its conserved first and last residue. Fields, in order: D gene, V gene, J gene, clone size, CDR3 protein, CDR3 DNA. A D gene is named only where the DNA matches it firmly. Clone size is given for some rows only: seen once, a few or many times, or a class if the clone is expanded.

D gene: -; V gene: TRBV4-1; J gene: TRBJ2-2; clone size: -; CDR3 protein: CASSPLFGELFF; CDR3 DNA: TGCGCCAGCAGCCCCCTGTTTGGGGAGCTGTTTTTT
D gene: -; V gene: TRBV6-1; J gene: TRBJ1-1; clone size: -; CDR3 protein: CASSELGQGTEAFF; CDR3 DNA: TGTGCCAGCAGTGAATTAGGGCAGGGCACTGAAGCTTTCTTT
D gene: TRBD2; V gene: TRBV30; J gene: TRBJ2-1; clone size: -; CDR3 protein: CAWSVLAGAHNEQFF; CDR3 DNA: TGTGCCTGGAGTGTTCTAGCGGGGGCACACAATGAGCAGTTCTTC
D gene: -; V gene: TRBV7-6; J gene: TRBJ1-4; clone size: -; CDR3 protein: CASSLAGGATNEKLFF; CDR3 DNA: TGTGCCAGCAGCTTAGCGGGGGGAGCAACTAATGAAAAACTGTTTTTT
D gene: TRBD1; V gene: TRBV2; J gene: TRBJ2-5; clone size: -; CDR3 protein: CASSLGQGKEETQYF; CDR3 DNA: TGTGCCAGCAGCCTGGGACAGGGTAAAGAAGAGACCCAGTACTTC
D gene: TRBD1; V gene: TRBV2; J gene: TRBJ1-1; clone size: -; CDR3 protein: CARGGMGQGNTEAFF; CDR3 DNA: TGTGCCAGAGGGGGGATGGGACAGGGGAACACTGAAGCTTTCTTT
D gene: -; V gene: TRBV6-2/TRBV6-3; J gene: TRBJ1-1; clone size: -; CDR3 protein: CASSPPGRVVTEAFF; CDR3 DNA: TGTGCCAGCAGTCCCCCGGGCAGGGTGGTCACTGAAGCTTTCTTT
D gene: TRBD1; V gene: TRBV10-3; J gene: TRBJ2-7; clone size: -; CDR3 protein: CAISESPGQGNEQYF; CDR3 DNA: TGTGCCATCAGTGAGTCGCCGGGACAGGGTAACGAGCAGTACTTC
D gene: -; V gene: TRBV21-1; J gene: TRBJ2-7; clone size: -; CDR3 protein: CASTHGGPGSYEQYF; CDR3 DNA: TGTGCCAGCACCCACGGGGGACCCGGGTCCTACGAGCAGTACTTC
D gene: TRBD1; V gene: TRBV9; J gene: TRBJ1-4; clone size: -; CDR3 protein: CASSFLAGGNEKLFF; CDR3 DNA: TGTGCCAGCAGCTTCCTCGCAGGGGGAAATGAAAAACTGTTTTTT
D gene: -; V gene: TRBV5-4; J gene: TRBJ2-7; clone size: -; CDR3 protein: CASSLDRSYEQYF; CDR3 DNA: TGTGCCAGCAGCTTGGACCGGTCCTACGAGCAGTACTTC
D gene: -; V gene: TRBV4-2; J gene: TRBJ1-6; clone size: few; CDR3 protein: CASSQDSGVGNKHSPLHF; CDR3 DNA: TGTGCCAGCAGCCAAGATTCAGGAGTCGGGAACAAGCATTCACCCCTCCACTTT
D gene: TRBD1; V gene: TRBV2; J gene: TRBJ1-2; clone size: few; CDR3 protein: CASSFTGDYGYTF; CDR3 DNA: TGTGCCAGCAGTTTTACAGGGGACTATGGCTACACCTTC
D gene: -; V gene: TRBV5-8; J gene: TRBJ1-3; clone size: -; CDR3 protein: CASSLVLSSGNTIYF; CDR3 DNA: TGTGCCAGCAGCTTGGTCCTGTCCTCTGGAAACACCATATATTTT
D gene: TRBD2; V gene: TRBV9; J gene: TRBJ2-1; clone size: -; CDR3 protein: CASSVGTSGFYNEQFF; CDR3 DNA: TGTGCCAGCAGCGTCGGGACTAGCGGGTTCTACAATGAGCAGTTCTTC
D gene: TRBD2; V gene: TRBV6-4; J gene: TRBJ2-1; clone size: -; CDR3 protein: CASSESAGGYNEQFF; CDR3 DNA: TGTGCCAGCAGTGAATCCGCGGGGGGTTACAATGAGCAGTTCTTC
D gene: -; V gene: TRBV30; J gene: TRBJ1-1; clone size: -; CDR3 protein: CAWTTGISVNTEAFF; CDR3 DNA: TGTGCCTGGACAACAGGGATCTCCGTCAACACTGAAGCTTTCTTT
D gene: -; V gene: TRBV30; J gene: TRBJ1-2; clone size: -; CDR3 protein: CAWSETVTYGYTF; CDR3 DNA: TGTGCCTGGAGTGAAACAGTAACCTATGGCTACACCTTC
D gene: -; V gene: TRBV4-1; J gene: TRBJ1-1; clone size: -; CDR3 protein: CASSQVATLNTEAFF; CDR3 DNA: TGCGCCAGCAGCCAAGTAGCGACATTGAACACTGAAGCTTTCTTT
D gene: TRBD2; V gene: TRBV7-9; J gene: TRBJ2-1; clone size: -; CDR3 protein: CASSLIAGGLRNEQFF; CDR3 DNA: TGTGCCAGCAGCTTGATAGCGGGGGGTCTAAGGAATGAGCAGTTCTTC
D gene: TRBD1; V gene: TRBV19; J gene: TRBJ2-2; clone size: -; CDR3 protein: CASSMGNTGVTGELFF; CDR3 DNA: TGTGCCAGTAGTATGGGAAATACAGGGGTCACCGGGGAGCTGTTTTTT
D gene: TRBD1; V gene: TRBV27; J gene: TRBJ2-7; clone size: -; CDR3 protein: CASSLFRDRVYEQYF; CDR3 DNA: TGTGCCAGCAGTTTATTCCGGGACAGGGTCTACGAGCAGTACTTC
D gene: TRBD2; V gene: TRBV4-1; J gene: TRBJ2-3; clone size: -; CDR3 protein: CASSQLAGGGTDTQYF; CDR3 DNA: TGCGCCAGCAGCCAACTAGCGGGGGGTGGGACAGATACGCAGTATTTT
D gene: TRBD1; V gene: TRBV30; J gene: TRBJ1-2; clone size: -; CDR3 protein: CAWSVAGGQGYGYTF; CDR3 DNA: TGTGCCTGGAGTGTAGCGGGGGGACAGGGGTATGGCTACACCTTC
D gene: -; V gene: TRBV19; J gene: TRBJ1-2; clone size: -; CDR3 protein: CASSMGQNINYGYTF; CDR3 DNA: TGTGCCAGTAGTATGGGACAAAACATTAACTATGGCTACACCTTC
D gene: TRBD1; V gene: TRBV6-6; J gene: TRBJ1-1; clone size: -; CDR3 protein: CASRRRVYVETGGTEAFF; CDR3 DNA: TGTGCCAGCAGACGACGGGTTTACGTAGAGACAGGGGGAACTGAAGCTTTCTTT